A single sample is the source of the 3 T cell receptor beta chains below, sequenced in a study of Graves' ophthalmopathy and Graves' hyperthyroidism. RNA transcripts provided the template for amplifying TCR beta CDR3 regions. Second-round multiplex PCR followed a first-round RT-PCR using HTBI primers. Each CDR3 protein is one row after TCRdb ran MiXCR on the multiplex PCR reads. Found here are 1 million to 1.3 million distinct CDR3 sequences, about two fifths of them singletons; the top ten hold 11%. Sequenced input: peripheral blood or thyroid tissue (not recorded which). These receptors came from an adult man with Graves' hyperthyroidism.

This clonotype showed up many times. The chain combines TRBV7-9 with TRBJ1-1; TRBD1 matches at 7 bases. The V gene's germline CDR1 is SEHNR and CDR2 FQNEAQ (reference sequence). The CDR3 loop spans 14 amino acids. The junction had 7 bases not matched to a gene; V was cut back by 4 bases and J by 5 bases. The CDR3 nucleotides read TGTGCCAGCAGCTCCAGACAGGGTTTGACTGAAGCTTTCTTT. This translates into CASSSRQGLTEAFF.

This clonotype has at least ten counts. The chain recombines TRBV7-9 with TRBJ2-5, with 7 bases fitting TRBD1. V gave up 6 bases and J gave up 1 base; unmatched junction bases: 11. The CDR3 is made up of 16 amino acids. The germline V gene has CDR1 SEHNR and CDR2 FQNEAQ (reference sequence). The CDR3 sequence: CASRPGRGGLQETQYF. CDR3 bases: TGTGCCAGCAGGCCCGGTAGAGGGGGCCTCCAAGAGACCCAGTACTTC. The variable domain in full, completed from reference TRBV7-9 and TRBJ2-5, reads DTGVSQNPRHKITKRGQNVTFRCDPISEHNRLYWYRQTLGQGPEFLTYFQNEAQLEKSRLLSDRFSAERPKGSFSTLEIQRTEQGDSAMYLCASRPGRGGLQETQYFGPGTRLLVL.

This chain connects TRBV10-1 to TRBJ2-1, with 7 bases that match TRBD1. With V trimmed by 4 bases and J by 5 bases, 5 bases remained unmatched. The length of the CDR3 is 14 residues. In germline, CDR1 is WNHNN, CDR2 SYGVQD (reference sequence). The CDR3 DNA follows: TGCGCCAGCAGTGTTAACAGGGGAAACAATGAGCAGTTCTTC. Amino acid sequence: CASSVNRGNNEQFF.